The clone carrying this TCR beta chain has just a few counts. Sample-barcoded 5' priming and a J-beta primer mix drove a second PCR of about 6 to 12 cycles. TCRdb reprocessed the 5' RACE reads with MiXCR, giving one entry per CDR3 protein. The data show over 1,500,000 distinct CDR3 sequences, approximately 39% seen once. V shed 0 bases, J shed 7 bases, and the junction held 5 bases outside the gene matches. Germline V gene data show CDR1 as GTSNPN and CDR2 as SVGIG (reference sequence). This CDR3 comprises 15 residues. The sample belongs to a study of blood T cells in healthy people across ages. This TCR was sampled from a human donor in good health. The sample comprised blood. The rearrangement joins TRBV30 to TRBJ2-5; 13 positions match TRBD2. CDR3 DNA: TGTGCCTGGAGTGTACTAGCGGGGGGGCAGGGGACCCAGTACTTC. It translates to CAWSVLAGGQGTQYF.